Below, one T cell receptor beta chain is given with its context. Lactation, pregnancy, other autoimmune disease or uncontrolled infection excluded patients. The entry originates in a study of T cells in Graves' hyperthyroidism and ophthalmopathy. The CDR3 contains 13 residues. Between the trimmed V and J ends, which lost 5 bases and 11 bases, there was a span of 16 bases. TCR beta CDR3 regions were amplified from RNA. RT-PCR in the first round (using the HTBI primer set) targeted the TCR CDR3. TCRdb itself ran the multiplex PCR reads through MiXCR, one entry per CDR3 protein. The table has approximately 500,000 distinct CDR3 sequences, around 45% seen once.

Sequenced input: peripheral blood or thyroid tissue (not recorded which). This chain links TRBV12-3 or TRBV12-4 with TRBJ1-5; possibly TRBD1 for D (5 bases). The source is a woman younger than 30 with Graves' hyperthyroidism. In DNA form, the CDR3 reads TGTGCCAGCAGTCCCCGAGGGGAGGAGACCCAGCATTTT. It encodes CASSPRGEETQHF.